Here is one T cell receptor (beta chain) with its context. The target antigen is unknown. The protocol was immunoSEQ multiplex PCR, while the TCRdb copy is restricted to in-frame clones and leaves out a portion. The table lists about 120,000 clones, 90% to 95% of them singletons. The CDR3 consists of 16 residues. Looked up from germline, CDR1 is SGHRS and CDR2 is YFSETQ. Germline trimming cut 0 bases from V and 4 bases from J; bases unmatched to any gene: 6. The sample originates from a study of graft-versus-host responses after intestinal transplantation. Looking at the study overall: Each recipient received a multivisceral, liver-intestinal, or isolated intestinal graft. Tacrolimus and steroids were given for two to four years to all recipients after anti-thymocyte globulin induction. Overall study findings and caveats: Individuals carrying graft-donor T cell macrochimerism showed high graft-versus-host to host-versus-graft clonal ratios in allografts. Early post-transplant falls in HvG clones accompanied the peak levels of circulating GvH clones.

The source is a human donor who received an intestinal transplant. The rearrangement links TRBV5-1 to TRBJ2-1; 8 bases are shared with TRBD2. Material: unstimulated CD8+ T cells sorted from spleen or lymph node cells, obtained before intestinal transplant. This chain's CDR3 is CASSLDLAGLYNEQFF. The DNA for the CDR3 is TGCGCCAGCAGCTTGGATCTAGCGGGTTTATACAATGAGCAGTTCTTC.